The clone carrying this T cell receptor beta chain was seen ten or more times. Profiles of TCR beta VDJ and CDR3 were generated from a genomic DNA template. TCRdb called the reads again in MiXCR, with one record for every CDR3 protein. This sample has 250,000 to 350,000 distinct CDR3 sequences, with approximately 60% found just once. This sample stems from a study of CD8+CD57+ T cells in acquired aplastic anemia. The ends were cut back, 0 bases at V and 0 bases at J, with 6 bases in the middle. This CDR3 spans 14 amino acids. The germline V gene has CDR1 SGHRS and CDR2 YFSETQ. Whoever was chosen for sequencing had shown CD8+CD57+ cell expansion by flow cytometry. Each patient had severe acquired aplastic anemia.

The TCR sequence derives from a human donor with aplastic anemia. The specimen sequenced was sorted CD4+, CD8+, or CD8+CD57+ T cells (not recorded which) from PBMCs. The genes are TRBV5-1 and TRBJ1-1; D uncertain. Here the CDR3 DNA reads TGCGCCAGCAGCTTGGATGTCATGAACACTGAAGCTTTCTTT. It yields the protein CASSLDVMNTEAFF.